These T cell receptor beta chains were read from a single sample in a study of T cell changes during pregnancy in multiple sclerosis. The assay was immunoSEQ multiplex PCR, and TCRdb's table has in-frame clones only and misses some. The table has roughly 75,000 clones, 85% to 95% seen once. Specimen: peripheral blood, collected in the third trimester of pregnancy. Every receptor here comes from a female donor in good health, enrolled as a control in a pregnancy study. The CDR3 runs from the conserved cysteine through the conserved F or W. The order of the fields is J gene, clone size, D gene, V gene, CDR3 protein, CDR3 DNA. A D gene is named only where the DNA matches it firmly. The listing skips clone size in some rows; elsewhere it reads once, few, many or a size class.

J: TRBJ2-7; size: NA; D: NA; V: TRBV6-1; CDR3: CASGRDVYEQYF; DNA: TGTGCCAGCGGCAGGGATGTCTACGAGCAGTACTTC
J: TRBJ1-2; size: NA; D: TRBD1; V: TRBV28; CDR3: CASSRRGRLYGYTF; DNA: TGTGCCAGCAGTAGAAGGGGGCGCCTCTATGGCTACACCTTC
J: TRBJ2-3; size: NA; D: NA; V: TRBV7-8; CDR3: CASSLVRDTQYF; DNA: TGTGCCAGCAGCTTAGTTCGGGATACGCAGTATTTT
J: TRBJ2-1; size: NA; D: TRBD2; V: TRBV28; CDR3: CASSRGTSGRIYEQFF; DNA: TGTGCCAGCAGTCGCGGGACTAGCGGGAGGATTTATGAGCAGTTCTTC
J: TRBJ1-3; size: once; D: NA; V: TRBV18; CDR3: CASSGRGGDSRISSGNTIYF; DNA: TGTGCCAGCTCCGGACGAGGAGGGGACTCCCGGATCAGCTCTGGAAACACCATATATTTT
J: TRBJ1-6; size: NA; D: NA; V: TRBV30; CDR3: CAWGAGISYNSPLHF; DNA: TGTGCCTGGGGGGCAGGGATCTCCTATAATTCACCCCTCCACTTT
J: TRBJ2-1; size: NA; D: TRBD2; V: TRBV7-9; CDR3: CASSLGTSGRDSDEQFF; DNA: TGTGCCAGCAGCTTAGGGACTAGCGGGAGAGATAGTGATGAGCAGTTCTTC
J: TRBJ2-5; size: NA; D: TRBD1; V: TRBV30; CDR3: CAWATGVRETQYF; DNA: TGTGCCTGGGCGACAGGGGTAAGGGAGACCCAGTACTTC
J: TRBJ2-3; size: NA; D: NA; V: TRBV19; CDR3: CASNEAGGRGTQYF; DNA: TGTGCCAGTAATGAGGCTGGGGGCCGCGGGACGCAGTATTTT
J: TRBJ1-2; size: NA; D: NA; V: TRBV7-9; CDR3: CASSLEREKGYTF; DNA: TGTGCCAGCAGCTTAGAACGGGAGAAGGGCTACACCTTC
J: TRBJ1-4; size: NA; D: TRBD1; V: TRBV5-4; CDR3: CASSQRDRGTNEKLFF; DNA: TGTGCCAGCAGCCAACGGGACAGGGGCACTAATGAAAAACTGTTTTTT
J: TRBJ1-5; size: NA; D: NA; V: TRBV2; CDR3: CASSEATRDQPQHF; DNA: TGTGCCAGCAGTGAAGCTACCCGCGATCAGCCCCAGCATTTT
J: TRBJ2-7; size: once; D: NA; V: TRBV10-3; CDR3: CAISRILGGRGWEQYF; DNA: TGTGCCATCAGCCGCATCCTAGGGGGGAGGGGGTGGGAGCAGTACTTC
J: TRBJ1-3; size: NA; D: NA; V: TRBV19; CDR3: CASSIDNSGNTIYF; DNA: TGTGCCAGTAGTATAGACAACTCTGGAAACACCATATATTTT
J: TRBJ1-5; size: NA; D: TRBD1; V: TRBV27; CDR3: CASRLRQGINQPQHF; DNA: TGTGCCAGCAGACTAAGACAGGGTATAAATCAGCCCCAGCATTTT
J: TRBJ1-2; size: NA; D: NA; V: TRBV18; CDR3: CASSPTGQNYGYTF; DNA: TGTGCCAGCTCACCGACAGGACAGAACTATGGCTACACCTTC
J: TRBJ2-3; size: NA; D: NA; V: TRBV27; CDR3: CASSSRGRGTTDTQYF; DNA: TGTGCCAGCAGTTCCCGCGGGCGCGGGACGACAGATACGCAGTATTTT
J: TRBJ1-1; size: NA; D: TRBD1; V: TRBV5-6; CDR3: CASSKDRGGNTEAFF; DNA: TGTGCCAGCAGCAAAGACAGGGGGGGGAACACTGAAGCTTTCTTT
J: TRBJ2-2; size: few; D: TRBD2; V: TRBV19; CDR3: CAAQTSGTGELFF; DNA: TGTGCCGCCCAGACTAGCGGGACCGGGGAGCTGTTTTTT
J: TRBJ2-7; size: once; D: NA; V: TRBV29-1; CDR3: CSVFAGSSNEQYF; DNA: TGCAGCGTTTTTGCAGGGTCCTCCAACGAGCAGTACTTC
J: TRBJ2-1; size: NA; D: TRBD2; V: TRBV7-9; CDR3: CASGTSGSISYNEQFF; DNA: TGTGCCAGCGGGACTAGCGGGAGTATTTCCTACAATGAGCAGTTCTTC
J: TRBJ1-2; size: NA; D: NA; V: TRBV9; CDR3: CASALPPNYGYTF; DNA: TGTGCCAGCGCGTTACCTCCTAACTATGGCTACACCTTC
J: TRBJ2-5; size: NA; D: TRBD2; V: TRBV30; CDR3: CAWSAGLAQETQYF; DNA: TGTGCCTGGAGTGCCGGACTAGCCCAAGAGACCCAGTACTTC
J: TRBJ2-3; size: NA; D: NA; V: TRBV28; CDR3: CASSLWTEPDTQYF; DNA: TGTGCCAGCAGTTTATGGACAGAACCAGATACGCAGTATTTT
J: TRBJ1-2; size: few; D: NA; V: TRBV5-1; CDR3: CASRALTGLANYGYTF; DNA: TGCGCCAGCAGAGCTTTGACAGGCCTCGCTAACTATGGCTACACCTTC
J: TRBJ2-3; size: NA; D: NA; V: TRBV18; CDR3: CASSPPGTDTQYF; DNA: TGTGCCAGCTCACCTCCCGGCACAGATACGCAGTATTTT
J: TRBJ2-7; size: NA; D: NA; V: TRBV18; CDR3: CASSPREETYEQYF; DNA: TGTGCCAGCTCACCACGGGAGGAGACCTACGAGCAGTACTTC
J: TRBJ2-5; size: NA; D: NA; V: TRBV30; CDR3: CAWSGQYQETQYF; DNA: TGTGCCTGGAGTGGACAGTACCAAGAGACCCAGTACTTC
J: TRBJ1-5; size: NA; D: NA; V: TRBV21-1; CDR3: CASSRLGTGQGQPQHF; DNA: TGTGCCAGCAGCAGACTAGGGACAGGACAAGGCCAGCCCCAGCATTTT
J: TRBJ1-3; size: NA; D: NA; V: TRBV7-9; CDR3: CASSLGGRGMVGNTIYF; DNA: TGTGCCAGCAGCTTAGGCGGTCGGGGGATGGTTGGAAACACCATATATTTT
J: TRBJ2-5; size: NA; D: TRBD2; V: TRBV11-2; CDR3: CASRSSGGPRETQYF; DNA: TGTGCCAGCAGATCTAGCGGGGGGCCTCGGGAGACCCAGTACTTC
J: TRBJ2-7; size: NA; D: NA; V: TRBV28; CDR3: CASSLEGAYEQYF; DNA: TGTGCCAGCAGTTTGGAAGGGGCATACGAGCAGTACTTC